These T cell receptor beta chains were read from a single sample in a study of neurological immune-mediated disorders. TCRdb analysed the 5' RACE reads with MiXCR anew, one entry per CDR3 protein. The profile covers 45,000 to 50,000 distinct CDR3 sequences, with around 2.9% appearing a single time and roughly 16% taken by the ten largest. The sample consisted of PBMCs. All receptors come from a woman aged 50 to 60 with multiple sclerosis. CDR3s include the opening cysteine and the closing phenylalanine or tryptophan.

J gene: TRBJ2-1
V gene: TRBV20-1
CDR3 length: 13
CDR3 protein: CSILGHSYNEQFF

J gene: TRBJ2-1
V gene: TRBV5-1
CDR3 length: 14
CDR3 protein: CASSQAQSPNEQFF

J gene: TRBJ2-3
V gene: TRBV5-1
CDR3 length: 15
CDR3 protein: CASSPRDASTDTQYF

J gene: TRBJ1-2
V gene: TRBV10-3
CDR3 length: 14
CDR3 protein: CAISGPGQGPDNTF

J gene: TRBJ1-1
V gene: TRBV6-5
CDR3 length: 15
CDR3 protein: CASSYSGEVGTEAFF

J gene: TRBJ2-7
V gene: TRBV5-1
CDR3 length: 14
CDR3 protein: CASSSTGEGYEQYF

J gene: TRBJ2-2
V gene: TRBV7-9
CDR3 length: 15
CDR3 protein: CASSSGQGYTGELFF

J gene: TRBJ2-3
V gene: TRBV7-2
CDR3 length: 15
CDR3 protein: CASSSGQGVSDTQYF

J gene: TRBJ2-3
V gene: TRBV20-1
CDR3 length: 17
CDR3 protein: CSAPGRREGLPTDTQYF

J gene: TRBJ2-6
V gene: TRBV7-6
CDR3 length: 15
CDR3 protein: CASSLQPARSEILTF

J gene: TRBJ1-5
V gene: TRBV28
CDR3 length: 17
CDR3 protein: CASKDGPRGLGNQPQHF

J gene: TRBJ1-4
V gene: TRBV5-1
CDR3 length: 14
CDR3 protein: CASSLGPSNEKLFF

J gene: TRBJ1-2
V gene: TRBV4-2
CDR3 length: 14
CDR3 protein: CASSQDVRDHGYTF

J gene: TRBJ2-7
V gene: TRBV28
CDR3 length: 17
CDR3 protein: CASSLDIGTSGTYEQYF

J gene: TRBJ2-5
V gene: TRBV3-1
CDR3 length: 17
CDR3 protein: CASSPHQTSLVGETQYF

J gene: TRBJ1-6
V gene: TRBV12-3/TRBV12-4
CDR3 length: 16
CDR3 protein: CASRTTSGQRNSPLHF

J gene: TRBJ1-2
V gene: TRBV20-1
CDR3 length: 13
CDR3 protein: CSAPLIRGEGYTF

J gene: TRBJ2-3
V gene: TRBV5-5
CDR3 length: 16
CDR3 protein: CASSLTRGPVPDTQYF